What follows describes a single T cell receptor beta chain. These data originate in a study of blood T cell repertoires in COVID-19. TCRdb keeps only in-frame clones here, not all; method: immunoSEQ multiplex PCR. There are approximately 63,000 clones in the sample; around 88% occur only once, and about 18% lies in the top ten. Trimming removed 1 base at V and 7 bases at J, with 11 bases between. The CDR3 extends over 14 amino acids. Germline V gene sequence: CDR1 SGHAT, CDR2 FQNNGV. Sequenced sample: peripheral blood. This clonotype was sampled from a woman at least 80 years old with active COVID-19. J is TRBJ1-3 and V is TRBV11-2; D call uncertain. The CDR3 DNA sequence: TGTGCCAGCAGCTTAGGCTCTCGCAGGAACACCATATATTTT. This gives the protein CASSLGSRRNTIYF.